This TCR beta chain emerged from a study of Graves' ophthalmopathy and Graves' hyperthyroidism. Study conclusions and caveats: Separation of ophthalmopathy from stable hyperthyroidism was achieved by a 13-signature model, at approximately 90% sensitivity and approximately 81% specificity. Ophthalmopathy progression was predicted by the model at around 70% sensitivity and 72.22% specificity.

Amplification of TCR beta CDR3 regions used RNA transcripts. RT-PCR with HTBI primers came first, then second-round multiplex PCR. TCRdb passed the multiplex PCR reads through MiXCR, listing each CDR3 protein once. The repertoire holds around 22,000 distinct CDR3 sequences, with about 50% as singletons. For this clonotype: No antigen is known for it.

The CDR3 totals 17 residues. Trimming took 2 bases from V and 2 from J; bases not matched to a gene: 9. The germline V gene has CDR1 MNHEY and CDR2 SMNVEV (reference sequence). Other autoimmune diseases, uncontrolled infections, pregnancy or lactation led to the exclusion of patients. The PBMCs used were ones drawn from 9.5 to 10 ml of fresh peripheral blood. Sequencing was carried out using peripheral blood. The chain joins TRBV27 to TRBJ2-3, with 8 bases that match TRBD2. The clonotype was recovered from an adult woman with stable Graves' hyperthyroidism. DNA of the CDR3: TGTGCCAGCAGTTTAAAGCTAGCGGGCGAGTACACAGATACGCAGTATTTT. It is translated as CASSLKLAGEYTDTQYF.